Sequencing of this T cell receptor beta chain was carried out in a study of cytomegalovirus exposure and HLA in healthy donors. General study results and limits: Donors belonging to an Asian-associated ancestry cluster reportedly showed fewer N-insertions in productive TCRs than the approximately 680-donor mean, according to what a later analysis found. TCR beta V- and J-gene trimming was later associated with a missense DCLRE1C variant. Previous analysis showed most TCR beta V segments were productive about 87% or about 30% of the time.

This clone was recorded a few times. Antigen specificity is unknown. 60 Vbeta and 13 Jbeta primers were used in PCR. This table comes from immunoSEQ multiplex PCR, and its TCRdb copy is limited to in-frame clones, with some not included. The sample lists some 100,000 clones, roughly 69% occurring once. Per the germline V gene, CDR1 is GTSNPN and CDR2 is SVGIG (reference sequence). CDR3 length equals 13 residues. Trimming shortened V by 1 base and J by 4 bases, and 8 bases separated the two germline ends. The chain couples TRBV30 to TRBJ1-5, with no clear D. The sample consisted of PBMCs. The TCR sequence derives from an older woman in good health and CMV-seropositive. The CDR3 loop reads CAWSDGMNQPQHF. As DNA, the CDR3 is TGTGCCTGGAGTGACGGGATGAATCAGCCCCAGCATTTT.